The TCR beta chain described here comes from a study of T-cell reconstitution after alpha-beta-depleted transplantation in children. V was trimmed by 3 bases and J by 1 base, leaving 13 bases between them. Germline CDR1 and CDR2: SGDLS and YYNGEE. The CDR3 is 16 amino acids. Study-wide findings and caveats: Expanded graft clones, several hundred of them, were reportedly the source of alpha-beta T cells about two months after transplant.

Molecular barcoding with unique molecular identifiers was used for the TCRbeta library. TCRdb reprocessed the PCR reads via MiXCR and lists one record per CDR3 protein. The table records roughly 300,000 distinct CDR3 sequences, around 10% of them present only once. The sample holds many counts of this clonotype. As yet, its antigen is unknown. This chain uses TRBV9 with TRBJ1-4; the D gene is possibly TRBD1 (6 bases). The sequencing here drew on peripheral blood, taken 180 days after TCRalphabeta/CD19-depleted stem cell transplant. The receptor was derived from a male patient aged 2-15 years who had a stem cell transplant for chronic granulomatous disease, so the T cells may come from the graft donor. CDR3 nucleotide sequence: TGTGCCAGCAGCGGGGGGGGCAGGAGAACTAATGAAAAACTGTTTTTT. It is translated as CASSGGGRRTNEKLFF.